This T cell receptor (beta chain) was observed in a study of T cells after yellow fever vaccination. TCRdb used MiXCR to reprocess the 5' RACE reads, holding one entry per CDR3 protein. The sample consists of some 350,000 distinct CDR3 sequences, under 7.5% of them appearing once. Sequenced material: PBMCs, taken 5 days after the yellow fever booster vaccination. The receptor comes from a man younger than 45 who received the YFV17D yellow fever vaccine.

CDR3 in DNA: TGCAGTGCTAGGTCTTCTAGCGGGGAAGAGACCCAGTACTTC. Amino acid sequence: CSARSSSGEETQYF. The chain recombines TRBV20-1 with TRBJ2-5, with 9 nucleotides matching TRBD2. The V segment lost 3 bases and the J segment 3 bases; nucleotides outside the gene matches: 5. The CDR3 has 14 amino acids. Germline V gene sequence: CDR1 DFQATT, CDR2 SNEGSKA (reference sequence).